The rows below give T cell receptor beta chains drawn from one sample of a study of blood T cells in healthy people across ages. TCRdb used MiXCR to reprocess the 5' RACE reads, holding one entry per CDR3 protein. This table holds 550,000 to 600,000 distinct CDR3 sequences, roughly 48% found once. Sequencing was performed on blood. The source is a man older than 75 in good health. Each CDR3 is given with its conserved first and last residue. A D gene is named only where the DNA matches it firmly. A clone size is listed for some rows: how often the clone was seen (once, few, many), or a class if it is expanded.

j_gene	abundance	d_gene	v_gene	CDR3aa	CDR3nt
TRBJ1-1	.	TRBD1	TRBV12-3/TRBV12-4	CASSQGTGEPVTEAFF	TGTGCCAGCAGTCAGGGTACAGGGGAACCCGTCACTGAAGCTTTCTTT
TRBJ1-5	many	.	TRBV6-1	CASSKIRDSARGNQPQHF	TGTGCCAGCAGTAAAATCCGAGACAGTGCACGGGGCAATCAGCCCCAGCATTTT
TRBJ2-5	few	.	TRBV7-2	CASSLVPGYQETQYF	TGTGCCAGCAGCTTAGTACCCGGGTACCAAGAGACCCAGTACTTC
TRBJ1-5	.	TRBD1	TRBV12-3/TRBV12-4	CASSLGLQGDQPQHF	TGTGCCAGCAGTTTAGGTTTACAGGGGGATCAGCCCCAGCATTTT
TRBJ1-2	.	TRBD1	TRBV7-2	CASTNPGTGYGYTF	TGTGCCAGCACCAACCCGGGGACAGGGTATGGCTACACCTTC
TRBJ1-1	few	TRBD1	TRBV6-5	CASSVDRLRSEAFF	TGTGCCAGCAGTGTGGACAGGTTGCGATCTGAAGCTTTCTTT
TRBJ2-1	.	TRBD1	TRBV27	CASSMISGTGIEQFF	TGTGCCAGCAGCATGATTTCCGGGACAGGGATTGAGCAGTTCTTC
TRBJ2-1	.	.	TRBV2	CASSDNHGGEFF	TGTGCCAGCAGTGATAACCACGGGGGTGAGTTCTTC
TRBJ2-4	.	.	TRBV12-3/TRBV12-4	CASSFVQALAKNIQYF	TGTGCCAGCAGTTTTGTCCAGGCTCTAGCCAAAAACATTCAGTACTTC
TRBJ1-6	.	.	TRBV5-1	CASSLQQSSYNSPLHF	TGCGCCAGCAGCTTGCAACAGAGCTCCTATAATTCACCCCTCCACTTT
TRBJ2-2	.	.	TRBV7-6	CASSLILRGQLGNTGELFF	TGTGCCAGCAGCTTAATTTTAAGGGGTCAACTAGGGAACACCGGGGAGCTGTTTTTT
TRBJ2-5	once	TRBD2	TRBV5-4	CATRLAGGQETQYF	TGTGCCACCAGACTAGCGGGGGGCCAAGAGACCCAGTACTTC
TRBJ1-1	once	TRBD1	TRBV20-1	CKGKTGAEAFF	TGCAAAGGCAAAACAGGGGCTGAAGCTTTCTTT
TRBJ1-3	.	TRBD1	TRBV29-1	CSATGVSGNTIYF	TGCAGCGCCACAGGGGTTTCTGGAAACACCATATATTTT
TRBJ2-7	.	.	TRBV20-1	CSARDSVEQYF	TGCAGTGCTAGAGATTCGGTCGAGCAGTACTTC
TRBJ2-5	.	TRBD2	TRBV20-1	CSARSLAGGIQETQYF	TGCAGTGCTAGGTCGCTAGCGGGGGGGATCCAAGAGACCCAGTACTTC
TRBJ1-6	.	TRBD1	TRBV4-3	CASSQATGTANSPLHF	TGCGCCAGCAGCCAAGCAACAGGGACAGCGAATTCACCCCTCCACTTT
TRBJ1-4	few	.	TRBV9	CASSLNLDEKLFF	TGTGCCAGCAGCCTTAACCTTGATGAAAAACTGTTTTTT
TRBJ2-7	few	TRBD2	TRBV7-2	CASSLVGGSATYEQYF	TGTGCCAGCAGCTTAGTTGGCGGGAGCGCAACCTACGAGCAGTACTTC
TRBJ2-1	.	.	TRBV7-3	CASSPSTRNEQFF	TGTGCCAGCAGCCCAAGCACTAGAAATGAGCAGTTCTTC
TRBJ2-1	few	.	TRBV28	CASNYAVGEQFF	TGTGCCAGTAATTATGCTGTGGGTGAGCAGTTCTTC
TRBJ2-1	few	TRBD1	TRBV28	CASRGRDRDNEQFF	TGTGCCAGCAGGGGCCGGGACAGGGACAATGAGCAGTTCTTC
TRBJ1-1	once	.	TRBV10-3	CATGGRNTEAFF	TGTGCCACCGGGGGGAGGAACACTGAAGCTTTCTTT
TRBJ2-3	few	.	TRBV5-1	CASSFGQSNQDTQYF	TGCGCCAGCAGCTTTGGACAGAGTAATCAAGATACGCAGTATTTT